The entry below describes one T cell receptor (beta chain). The antigen it recognizes is unknown. No clone much larger than this one lies a single base away; base qualities are absent. The entry originates in a study of blood T cells in healthy people across ages (dated by TCRdb to between 2014 and 2017). For the study in its entirety: In model experiments, template switching captured about one uniquely barcoded TCR beta cDNA molecule for every two T cells. The study measured age-related changes in TCR beta repertoire diversity using deep sequencing normalized with unique cDNA molecular identifiers. Four age groups were formed from the donors: young (average 16 years), middle-aged (around 37), aged (over 55) and long-lived (less than 85). To avoid experimental bias, donors of different ages were distributed randomly across sequencing lanes. Two additional independent replicas of 1 million unique cDNA reads from the same blood draw were analyzed for two donors (one aged 18 to 30 and one aged 80 or older).

Based on the germline V gene (reference sequence), the CDR1 and CDR2 sequences are LNHNV and YYDKDF. The CDR3 sequence holds 12 residues, the cysteine and phenylalanine included. CDR3 DNA only is kept here, 36 bases in frame from base 1. V is clipped by 2 bases and J by 4 bases, and the sequence between their germline boundaries is 6 bases long. Library preparation used 5' RACE. Data came from an Illumina HiSeq 2500. A second PCR of about 7 to 12 cycles was run with a J-beta primer mix and a sample-barcoded 5' primer. A unique molecular identifier was introduced onto each TCR beta cDNA molecule by a template-switch 5' adaptor carrying 12 random nucleotides. Each sample yielded at least 2.5 million CDR3-containing paired-end reads. First-strand cDNA was synthesized from all RNA with the Mint cDNA synthesis kit, primed by a TRBC-specific oligonucleotide. Following uracil-DNA glycosylase treatment, a first 18-cycle PCR with universal primers M1SS and BC2_uni_R was performed on all cDNA. Regarding the original processing steps: Each sample was normalized by randomly selecting 1 million high-quality reads, each carrying a distinct molecular identifier. Instead of being binned into consensus sequences, reads that shared molecular identifiers were thrown out. CDR3 identification, clonotype clustering and error correction used MiTCR with a Q25 quality threshold and the strictest error-elimination algorithm. Lower-bound total TCR beta diversity was estimated with a nonparametric unseen species model using Euler transformation. TCRdb reran the public reads through fastp at Q25 and MiXCR, keeping productive beta chains. Rows are unified per CDR3 protein, each entry keeping the most common DNA and genes. What appears here as the V and J calls and clone size reflects TCRdb's work, not the paper's. The table for this sample lists around 690,000 distinct CDR3 sequences; roughly 58% of them were counted only once. The top ten constitute 35% to 40% of the sample.

Donors were 40 or so systemically healthy Caucasian individuals from Russia aged roughly 6 to 95 years. Approximately 9.3 milliliters of peripheral blood were collected from each donor into EDTA-treated Vacutainer tubes. Ficoll-Paque density-gradient centrifugation was used to isolate PBMCs, with at least 7 million obtained per sample. Total RNA, at least 6 micrograms per sample, was extracted from PBMCs with Trizol reagent. For every donor, flow cytometry on a PBMC aliquot measured the percentage of naive CD45RAhigh/CD27high T cells. The study at large found these results: Estimates of total diversity from one million sequenced T cells were regarded as lower bounds and underestimates. Observed TCR beta diversity correlated strongly with the percentage of naive T cells measured by flow cytometry. Compared with the aged group, more naive CD4+ T cells, fewer expanded clones and increased TCR diversity were shown by the long-lived group, suggesting age selection. Because donor CMV infection status was unknown, age-related changes in expanded clonotypes were potentially confounded. Bulk unsorted PBMC profiling prevented conclusive comparison of naive and antigen-experienced compartments. As age increased, observed TCR beta diversity per million T cells dropped in a roughly linear way, and a significant reduction was already evident by age 40.

The V gene is TRBV15 and the J gene is TRBJ2-7; the D gene identity is not certain. Material for sequencing was blood. This receptor was obtained from a man aged 55-75 years in good health. At the DNA level, the sequence is TGTGCCACCAGCAGAAACAAGTACGAGCAGTACTTC. Its product reads: CATSRNKYEQYF.